This TCR beta chain is drawn from a study of regulatory T cells in long-lasting Graves disease. Study in general: The term persistent Graves' disease signified upward of 5 years on antithyroid drugs with positive TSH receptor antibodies. Points from the study as a whole: The small sample size may have reduced accuracy. Persistent Graves' cases showed lower TCR diversity than newly diagnosed cases.

Time point defined: persistent/refractory GD, antithyroid drugs over 5 years with positive TRAb. The TCR library was prepared using RNA isolated from PBMCs. Researchers made TCR beta libraries by using iRepertoire HTBI primers and running Arm-PCR on CDR3 regions. One entry per CDR3 protein, called by TCRdb with MiXCR from the multiplex PCR reads. The sample contains roughly 500,000 distinct CDR3 sequences, about 20% of which appear only once. This clonotype showed up just a few times. Antigen specificity is unknown. The DNA is omitted, as the CDR3 cannot be located on it reliably, and the CDR3 follows TCRdb's listing. The source was peripheral blood mononuclear cells (PBMCs), collected when the disease was refractory, from a patient treated with antithyroid drugs. This clonotype was obtained from a female donor with Graves disease.

The CDR3 protein is CASSGFLAGLNTGELFF. The chain combines TRBV6-1 with TRBJ2-2; the table's D call TRBD2 went unverified against the DNA. The CDR3 spans 17 residues, counting both ends. Germline lookup yields CDR1 MNHNS and CDR2 SASEGT.